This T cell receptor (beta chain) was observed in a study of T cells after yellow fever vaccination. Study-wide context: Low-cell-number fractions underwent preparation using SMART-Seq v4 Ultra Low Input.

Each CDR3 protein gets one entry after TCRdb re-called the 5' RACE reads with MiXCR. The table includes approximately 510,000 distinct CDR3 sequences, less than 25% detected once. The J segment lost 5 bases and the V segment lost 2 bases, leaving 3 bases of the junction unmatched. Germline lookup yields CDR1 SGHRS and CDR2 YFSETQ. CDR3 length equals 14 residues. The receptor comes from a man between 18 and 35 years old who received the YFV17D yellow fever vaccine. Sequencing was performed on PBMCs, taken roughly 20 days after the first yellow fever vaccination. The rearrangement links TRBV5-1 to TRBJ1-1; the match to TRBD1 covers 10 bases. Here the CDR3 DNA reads TGCGCCAGCAGCTTCGGGACAGGGGTTACTGAAGCTTTCTTT. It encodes CASSFGTGVTEAFF.